This T cell receptor beta chain was observed in a study of response to subunit inactivated influenza vaccine. Study conclusions and caveats: Researchers suggested that each seasonal influenza vaccination recruits few new T cells.

TCRdb itself ran the RT-PCR reads through MiXCR, one entry per CDR3 protein. Of roughly 570,000 distinct CDR3 sequences in the sample, 10% to 15% were seen once. The germline V gene encodes CDR1 MNHNS and CDR2 SASEGT. With V trimmed by 6 bases and J by 5 bases, 9 bases remained unmatched. The CDR3 has 15 amino acids. This clonotype was observed a few times. Its antigen is undetermined. The TCR was taken from a middle-aged man who received an inactivated influenza vaccine. The sample here was PBMCs from blood, taken around seven weeks after vaccination. This chain links TRBV6-1 with TRBJ2-5, with TRBD1 matching 10 bases. CDR3 in DNA: TGTGCCAGCAGGATCTCCGGGACAGGGGACGAGACCCAGTACTTC. Translated: CASRISGTGDETQYF.